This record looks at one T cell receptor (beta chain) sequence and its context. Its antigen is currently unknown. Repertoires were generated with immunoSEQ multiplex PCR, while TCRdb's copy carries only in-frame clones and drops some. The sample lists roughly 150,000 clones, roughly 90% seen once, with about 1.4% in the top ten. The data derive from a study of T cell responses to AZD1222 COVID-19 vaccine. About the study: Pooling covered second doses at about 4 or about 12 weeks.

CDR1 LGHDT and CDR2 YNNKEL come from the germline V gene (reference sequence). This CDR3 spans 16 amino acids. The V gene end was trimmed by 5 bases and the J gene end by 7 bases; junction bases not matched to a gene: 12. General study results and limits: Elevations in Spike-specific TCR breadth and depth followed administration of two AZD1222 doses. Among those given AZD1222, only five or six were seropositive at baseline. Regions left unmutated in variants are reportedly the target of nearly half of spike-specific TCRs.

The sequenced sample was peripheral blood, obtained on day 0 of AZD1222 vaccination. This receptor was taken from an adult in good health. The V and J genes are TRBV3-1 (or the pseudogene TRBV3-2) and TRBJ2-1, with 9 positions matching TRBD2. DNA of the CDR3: TGTGCCAGCAGCATCTCGAGCGGGGGGATTTGGAATGAGCAGTTCTTC. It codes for CASSISSGGIWNEQFF.